What follows is one T cell receptor (beta chain) and its context. Its specificity is unknown. Clones were read by immunoSEQ multiplex PCR, and TCRdb kept only the in-frame ones, dropping some. The sample contains 7,500 or so clones, roughly four fifths of which appear only once. The source of the sample is a study of stem cell transplantation in POMP-related autoinflammatory disease. Study-wide context: Impaired MHC class I-dependent CD8+ differentiation was hypothesized from defective thymoproteasomes. Study-wide findings and caveats: In PRAID patients, the number of distinct TRB V-J gene pairings was restricted. PRAID patients trended toward lower TRB diversity and higher clonality in all analyzed T-cell subsets.

The sequenced material came from a CXCR5-defined cell subset from PBMCs. The receptor was isolated from a human donor in good health.

CDR3 loop: CASSLVGYMNTEAFF. The CDR3 DNA reads as TGTGCCAGCAGCTTAGTCGGATACATGAACACTGAAGCTTTCTTT. The chain employs TRBV7-2 and TRBJ1-1; unclear D gene. Trimming pared 1 base from V and 0 bases from J, leaving 9 bases between. The CDR3 sequence is 15 residues long. Germline CDR1 and CDR2: SGHTA and FQGNSA.